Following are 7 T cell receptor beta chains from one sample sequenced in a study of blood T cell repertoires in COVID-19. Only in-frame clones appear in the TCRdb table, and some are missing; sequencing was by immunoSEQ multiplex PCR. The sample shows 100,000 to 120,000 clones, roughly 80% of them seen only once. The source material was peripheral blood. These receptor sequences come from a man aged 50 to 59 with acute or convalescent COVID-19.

CDR3 nucleotide sequence: TGTGCCAGCAGTTACTACCAGGGGGCGTCTGAAGCTTTCTTT. Protein: CASSYYQGASEAFF. The rearrangement links TRBV6-5 to TRBJ1-1, with 8 bases fitting TRBD1. After removal of 1 base from V and 6 bases from J, the junction contained 4 bases not matched to a gene. The CDR3 contains 14 residues. The germline gives CDR1 MNHEY, CDR2 SVGAGI.

CDR3 nucleotide sequence: TGTGCCAGCAGCCGTAACAGGGAAGGAGGCTACACCTTC. Its protein is CASSRNREGGYTF. The gene calls are TRBV7-9 and TRBJ1-2, with D perhaps TRBD1 (6 bases). Trimming removed 5 bases at V and 8 bases at J, with 15 bases between. Germline-derived CDR1 and CDR2 are SEHNR and FQNEAQ (reference sequence). The length of the CDR3 is 13 residues.

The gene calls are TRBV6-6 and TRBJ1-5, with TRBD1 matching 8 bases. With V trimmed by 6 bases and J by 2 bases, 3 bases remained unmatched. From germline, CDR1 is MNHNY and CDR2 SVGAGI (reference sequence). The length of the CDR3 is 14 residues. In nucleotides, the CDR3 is TGTGCCAGCAGCCAGGACAGGGGCAATCAGCCCCAGCATTTT. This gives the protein CASSQDRGNQPQHF.

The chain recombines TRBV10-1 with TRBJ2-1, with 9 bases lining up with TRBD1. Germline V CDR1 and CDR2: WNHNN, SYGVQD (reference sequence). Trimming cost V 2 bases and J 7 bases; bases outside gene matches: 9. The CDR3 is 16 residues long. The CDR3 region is CASSETGTGSINEQFF. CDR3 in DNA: TGCGCCAGCAGTGAGACCGGGACAGGGTCAATTAATGAGCAGTTCTTC.

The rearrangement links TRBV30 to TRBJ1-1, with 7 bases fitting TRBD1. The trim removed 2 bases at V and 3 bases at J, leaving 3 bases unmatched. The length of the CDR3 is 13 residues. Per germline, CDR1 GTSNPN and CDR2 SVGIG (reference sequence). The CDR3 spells CAWSYRGYTEAFF. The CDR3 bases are TGTGCCTGGAGTTACAGGGGTTACACTGAAGCTTTCTTT.

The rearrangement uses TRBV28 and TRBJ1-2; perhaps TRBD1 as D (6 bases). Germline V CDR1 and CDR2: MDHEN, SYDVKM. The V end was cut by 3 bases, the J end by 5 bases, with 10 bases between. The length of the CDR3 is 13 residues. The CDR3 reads CASSFRGRYGYTF. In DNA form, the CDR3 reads TGTGCCAGCAGTTTCAGGGGCAGGTATGGCTACACCTTC.

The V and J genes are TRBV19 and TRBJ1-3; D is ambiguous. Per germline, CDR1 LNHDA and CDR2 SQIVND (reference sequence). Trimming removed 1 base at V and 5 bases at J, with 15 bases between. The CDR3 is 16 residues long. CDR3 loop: CASSIGTEGSRNTIYF. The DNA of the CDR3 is TGTGCCAGTAGTATAGGAACGGAGGGTTCAAGAAACACCATATATTTT.